This T cell receptor beta chain was profiled in a study of blood T cell repertoires in COVID-19. About the research overall: Collection of acute and convalescent COVID-19 samples took place in the United States, Italy and Spain. In each case, the material was cDNA or gDNA derived from T cells, B-cell-depleted T cells, or PBMCs.

From germline, CDR1 is SGHTA and CDR2 FQGNSA. The CDR3 totals 19 residues. Trimming stripped 4 bases from V and 5 bases from J, with 24 bases between. TCRdb's copy holds only in-frame clones and misses some; the assay was immunoSEQ multiplex PCR. This sample has 60,000 to 65,000 clones, with roughly 88% found just once. The receptor comes from a woman aged 60 to 75 with acute or convalescent COVID-19. The chain links TRBV7-2 to TRBJ1-6; D may be TRBD1 (6 bases). Sequences were obtained from peripheral blood. CDR3 nucleotides: TGTGCCAGCAGCTCAATTGCTGGGGGGGCGCTGGGTCATAATTCACCCCTCCACTTT. Amino acid sequence: CASSSIAGGALGHNSPLHF.